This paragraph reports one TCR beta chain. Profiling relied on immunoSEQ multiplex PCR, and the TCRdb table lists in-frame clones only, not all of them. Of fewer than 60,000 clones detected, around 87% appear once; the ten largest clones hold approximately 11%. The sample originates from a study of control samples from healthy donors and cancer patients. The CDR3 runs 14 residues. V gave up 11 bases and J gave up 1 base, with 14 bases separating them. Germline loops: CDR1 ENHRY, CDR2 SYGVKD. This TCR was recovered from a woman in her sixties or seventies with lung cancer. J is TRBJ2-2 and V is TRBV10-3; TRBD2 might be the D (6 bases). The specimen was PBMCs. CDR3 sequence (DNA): TGTGCCCTCCAGCGGACTAAGAACACCGGGGAGCTGTTTTTT. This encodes CALQRTKNTGELFF.